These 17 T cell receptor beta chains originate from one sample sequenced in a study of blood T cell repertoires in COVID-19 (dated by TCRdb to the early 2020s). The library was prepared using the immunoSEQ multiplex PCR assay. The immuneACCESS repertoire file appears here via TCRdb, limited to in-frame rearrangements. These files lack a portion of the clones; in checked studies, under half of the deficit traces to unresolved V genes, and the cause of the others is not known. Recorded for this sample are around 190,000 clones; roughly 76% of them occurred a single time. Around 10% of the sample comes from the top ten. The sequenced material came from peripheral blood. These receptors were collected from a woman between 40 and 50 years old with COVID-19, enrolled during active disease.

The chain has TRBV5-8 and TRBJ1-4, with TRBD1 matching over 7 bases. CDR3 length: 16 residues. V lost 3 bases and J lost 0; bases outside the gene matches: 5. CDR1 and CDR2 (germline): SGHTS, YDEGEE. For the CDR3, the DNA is TGTGCCAGCAGCTCTGGACAGGCTACAACTAATGAAAAACTGTTTTTT. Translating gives CASSSGQATTNEKLFF.

DNA for the CDR3: TGTGCCAGCAGCCGGGGGGCAACCAACAATGAGCAGTTCTTC. Translating it yields CASSRGATNNEQFF. The chain couples TRBV9 to TRBJ2-1; a weak D match, TRBD2 (7 bases). This CDR3 spans 14 amino acids. In germline, CDR1 is SGDLS, CDR2 YYNGEE. V shed 4 bases and J shed 5 bases, with 13 bases lying between them.

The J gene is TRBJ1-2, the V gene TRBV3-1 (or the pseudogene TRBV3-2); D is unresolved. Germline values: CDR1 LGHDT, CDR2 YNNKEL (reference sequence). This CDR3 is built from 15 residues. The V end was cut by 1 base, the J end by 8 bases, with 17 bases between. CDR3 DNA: TGTGCCAGCAGCCAAGGATCGGGGTTTGTCGACGGCTACACCTTC. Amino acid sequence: CASSQGSGFVDGYTF.

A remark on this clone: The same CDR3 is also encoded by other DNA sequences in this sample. CDR3 sequence (DNA): TGTGCCAGCTCCCCCGACAGGGCCTATGGCTACACCTTC. This gives the protein CASSPDRAYGYTF. The chain recombines TRBV18 with TRBJ1-2; 7 nucleotides align to TRBD1. With 6 bases clipped from V and 4 bases from J, the junction kept 5 bases outside the gene matches. The CDR3 extends over 13 amino acids. Germline loops: CDR1 KGHSH, CDR2 LQKENI.

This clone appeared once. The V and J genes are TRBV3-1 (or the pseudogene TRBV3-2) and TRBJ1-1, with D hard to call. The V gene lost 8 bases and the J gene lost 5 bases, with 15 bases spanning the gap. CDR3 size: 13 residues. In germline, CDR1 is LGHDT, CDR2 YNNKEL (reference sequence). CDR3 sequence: CASSRSSGTEAFF. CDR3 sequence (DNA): TGTGCCAGCTCCCGTTCTAGCGGGACTGAAGCTTTCTTT.

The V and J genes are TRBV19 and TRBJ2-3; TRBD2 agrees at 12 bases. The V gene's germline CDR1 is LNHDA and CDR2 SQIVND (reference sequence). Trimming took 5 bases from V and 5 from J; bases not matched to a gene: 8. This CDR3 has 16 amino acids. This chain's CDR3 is CASSGPSGGVEDTQYF. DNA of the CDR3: TGTGCCAGTAGTGGTCCTAGCGGGGGGGTGGAAGATACGCAGTATTTT.

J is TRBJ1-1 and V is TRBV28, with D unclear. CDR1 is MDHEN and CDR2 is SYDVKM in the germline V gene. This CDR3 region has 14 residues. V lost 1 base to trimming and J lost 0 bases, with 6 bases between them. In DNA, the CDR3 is TGTGCCAGCAGTTTATCTACAGTGAACACTGAAGCTTTCTTT. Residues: CASSLSTVNTEAFF.

In DNA, the CDR3 is TGTGCCAGCAGCCGGCAAAGGGCGGGACAGTTCTCCTATAATTCACCCCTCCACTTT. Its protein product is CASSRQRAGQFSYNSPLHF. The chain joins TRBV3-1 (or the pseudogene TRBV3-2) to TRBJ1-6; 7 bases map to TRBD1. V trimming: 4 bases; J trimming: 0 bases; junction bases outside the gene matches: 12. The CDR3 spans 19 residues. Germline assignment: CDR1 LGHDT and CDR2 YNNKEL (reference sequence).

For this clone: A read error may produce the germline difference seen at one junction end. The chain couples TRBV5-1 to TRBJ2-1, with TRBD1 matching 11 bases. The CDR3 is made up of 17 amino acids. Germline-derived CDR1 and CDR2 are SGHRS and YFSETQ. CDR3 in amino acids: CASSWPADRGRYDEQFF. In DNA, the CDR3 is TGCGCCAGCAGTTGGCCCGCGGACAGGGGGCGCTACGATGAGCAGTTCTTC.

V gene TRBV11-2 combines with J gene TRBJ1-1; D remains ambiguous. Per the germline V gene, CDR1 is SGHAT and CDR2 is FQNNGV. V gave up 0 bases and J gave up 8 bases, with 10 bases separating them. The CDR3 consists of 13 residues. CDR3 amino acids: CASSLESSSEAFF. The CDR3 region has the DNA TGTGCCAGCAGCTTAGAAAGTAGCAGCGAAGCTTTCTTT.

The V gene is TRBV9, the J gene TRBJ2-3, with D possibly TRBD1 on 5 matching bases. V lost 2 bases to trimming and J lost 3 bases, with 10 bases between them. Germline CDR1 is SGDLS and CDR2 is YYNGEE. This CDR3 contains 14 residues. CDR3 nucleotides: TGTGCCAGCAGCGTCGGGCCAGGGACAGATACGCAGTATTTT. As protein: CASSVGPGTDTQYF. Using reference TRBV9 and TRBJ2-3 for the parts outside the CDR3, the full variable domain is DSGVTQTPKHLITATGQRVTLRCSPRSGDLSVYWYQQSLDQGLQFLIQYYNGEERAKGNILERFSAQQFPDLHSELNLSSLELGDSALYFCASSVGPGTDTQYFGPGTRLTVL.

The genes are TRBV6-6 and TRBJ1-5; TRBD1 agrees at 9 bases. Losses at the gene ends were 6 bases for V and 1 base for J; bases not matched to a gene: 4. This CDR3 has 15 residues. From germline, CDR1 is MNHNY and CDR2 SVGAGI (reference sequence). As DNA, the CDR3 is TGTGCCAGCAGGGAACAGGGGGCCAGCAATCAGCCCCAGCATTTT. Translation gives CASREQGASNQPQHF.

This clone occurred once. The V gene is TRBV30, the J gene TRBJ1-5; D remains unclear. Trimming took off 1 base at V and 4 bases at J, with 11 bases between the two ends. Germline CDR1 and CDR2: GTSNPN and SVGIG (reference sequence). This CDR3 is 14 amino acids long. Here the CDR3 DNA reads TGTGCCTGGAGTGATGGGAGAGGGAATCAGCCCCAGCATTTT. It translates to CAWSDGRGNQPQHF.

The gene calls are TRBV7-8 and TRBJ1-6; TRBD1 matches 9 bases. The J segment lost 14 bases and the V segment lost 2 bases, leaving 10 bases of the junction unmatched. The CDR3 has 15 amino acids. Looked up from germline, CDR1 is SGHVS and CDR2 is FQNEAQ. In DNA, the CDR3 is TGTGCCAGCAGCTTATCGGGACAGGGAGAGTCAGCCCTCCACTTT. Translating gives CASSLSGQGESALHF.

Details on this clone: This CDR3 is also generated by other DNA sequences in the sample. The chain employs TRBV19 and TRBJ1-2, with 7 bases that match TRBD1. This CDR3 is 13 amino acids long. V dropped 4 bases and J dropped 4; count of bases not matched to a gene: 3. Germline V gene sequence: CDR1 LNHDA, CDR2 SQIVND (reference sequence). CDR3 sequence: CASSTDRRYGYTF. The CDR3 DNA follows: TGTGCCAGTAGTACGGACAGGCGCTATGGCTACACCTTC. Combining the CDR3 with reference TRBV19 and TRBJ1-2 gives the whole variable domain DGGITQSPKYLFRKEGQNVTLSCEQNLNHDAMYWYRQDPGQGLRLIYYSQIVNDFQKGDIAEGYSVSREKKESFPLTVTSAQKNPTAFYLCASSTDRRYGYTFGSGTRLTVV.

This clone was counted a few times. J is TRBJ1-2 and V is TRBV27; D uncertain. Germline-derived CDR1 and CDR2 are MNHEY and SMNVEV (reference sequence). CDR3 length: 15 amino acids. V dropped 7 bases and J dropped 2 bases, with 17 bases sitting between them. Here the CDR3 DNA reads TGTGCCAGCACCAGCACGAGAGACACAAACTATGGCTACACCTTC. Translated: CASTSTRDTNYGYTF.

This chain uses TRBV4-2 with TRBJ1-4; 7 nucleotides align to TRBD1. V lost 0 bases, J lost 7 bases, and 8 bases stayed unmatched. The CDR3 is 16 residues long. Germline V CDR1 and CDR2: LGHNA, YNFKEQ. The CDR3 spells CASSQDIRGRTEKLFF. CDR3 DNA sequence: TGTGCCAGCAGCCAAGATATTAGGGGGCGCACTGAAAAACTGTTTTTT.